Below, 11 T cell receptor beta chains from the same sample are listed, as sequenced in a study of metastatic and nonmetastatic thyroid tumors. Before thyroid surgery, none of the patients had received any treatment. Using MiXCR, TCRdb reanalyzed the PCR reads. The profile shows fewer than 40,000 clones, 30% to 40% of them singletons. Sequencing used tumor tissue. The source is a female donor with papillary thyroid cancer or a benign thyroid nodule (not recorded which). Some clones in this sample may be carry-over from other donors' samples.

CDR3 in amino acids: CASSEARGVESPLHF. The CDR3 bases are TGTGCCAGCAGTGAAGCTAGGGGGGTAGAGTCACCCCTCCACTTT. The chain couples TRBV6-1 to TRBJ1-6; possibly TRBD1 for D (6 bases). V was shortened by 0 bases and J by 10 bases, with 13 bases between the two germline ends. The CDR3 is 15 residues long. Germline V gene lookup returns CDR1 MNHNS and CDR2 SASEGT.

The V gene is TRBV12-3 or TRBV12-4, the J gene TRBJ2-3, with D maybe TRBD1 (6 bases). The CDR3 runs to 14 residues. V lost 6 bases to trimming and J lost 0 bases, with 10 bases between them. As DNA, the CDR3 is TGTGCCAGCAGGACAGGTAGCAGCACAGATACGCAGTATTTT. Translating gives CASRTGSSTDTQYF.

This chain links TRBV30 with TRBJ1-2; D not certain. Deletions cut 3 bases from V and 6 bases from J, with 11 bases between. This CDR3 is 12 amino acids long. The germline V gene encodes CDR1 GTSNPN and CDR2 SVGIG (reference sequence). CDR3 protein: CAWRARTDGYTF. The CDR3 coding sequence is TGTGCCTGGAGAGCCCGGACCGATGGCTACACCTTC.

The J gene is TRBJ2-7, the V gene TRBV7-3, with a tentative D call TRBD2 (7 bases). The CDR3 loop spans 14 amino acids. Germline loops: CDR1 SGHTA, CDR2 FQGTGA. The V end was cut by 5 bases, the J end by 6 bases, with 17 bases between. CDR3 amino acids: CASSLRGGESEQYF. DNA for the CDR3: TGTGCCAGCAGCCTCAGGGGAGGGGAGAGCGAGCAGTACTTC.

CDR3 nucleotide sequence: TGTGCCAGCAGTGTACTAGCGGGGGCTCCAGGGGATACGCAGTATTTT. This sequence encodes CASSVLAGAPGDTQYF. The chain combines TRBV25-1 with TRBJ2-3; 11 bases are shared with TRBD2. This CDR3 spans 16 amino acids. J lost 6 bases, V lost 4 bases, and 9 bases had no gene match. CDR1 MGHDK and CDR2 SYGVNS come from the germline V gene.

In its sample, this clone was seen a few times. This chain connects TRBV6-5 to TRBJ2-3; D is ambiguous. The V end lost 4 bases, the J end lost 6 bases, and 5 bases lay between the germline ends. The length of the CDR3 is 11 residues. Germline V CDR1 and CDR2: MNHEY, SVGAGI. CDR3 DNA: TGTGCCAGCAGTTTGGCGGATACGCAGTATTTT. Its protein is CASSLADTQYF.

This sequence joins TRBV28 and TRBJ2-1; D gene uncertain. CDR1 and CDR2 from the germline V gene are MDHEN and SYDVKM. There are 13 residues in the CDR3. V lost 7 bases and J 0 bases, leaving 7 bases between the germline ends. As DNA, the CDR3 is TGTGCCAGCATACCGCACTCCTACAATGAGCAGTTCTTC. This gives the protein CASIPHSYNEQFF.

The chain recombines TRBV4-2 with TRBJ2-3; TRBD2 agrees at 9 bases. The CDR3 runs to 19 residues. Germline CDR1 reads LGHNA; CDR2 reads YNFKEQ. V gave up 1 base and J gave up 0 bases; unmatched junction bases: 11. The CDR3 region is CASSQGASGVLSSTDTQYF. CDR3 nucleotide sequence: TGTGCCAGCAGCCAAGGCGCTAGCGGGGTGTTATCTAGCACAGATACGCAGTATTTT.

There are a few counts of this clone. This sequence joins TRBV6-5 and TRBJ2-7; 11 nucleotides match TRBD2. The CDR3 length is 16 residues. Looked up from germline, CDR1 is MNHEY and CDR2 is SVGAGI. Losses at the gene ends were 4 bases for V and 6 bases for J; bases not matched to a gene: 11. Here the CDR3 DNA reads TGTGCCAGCAGTTCCCGGACTAGCGGGCCTGGGGGCGAGCAGTACTTC. Translation gives CASSSRTSGPGGEQYF.

This clone has only one observation. This chain connects TRBV20-1 to TRBJ1-1, with unresolved D. The V gene's germline CDR1 is DFQATT and CDR2 SNEGSKA (reference sequence). The CDR3 consists of 10 residues. Trimming left V 6 bases short and J 6 bases short, with 8 bases between. The CDR3 spells CSAAKPEAFF. CDR3 coding DNA: TGCAGTGCCGCAAAACCTGAAGCTTTCTTT.

The V call is TRBV20-1, the J call TRBJ2-3; TRBD2 aligns across 13 bases. The J segment lost 2 bases and the V segment lost 4 bases, leaving 12 bases of the junction unmatched. The CDR3 length is 18 residues. Per the germline V gene, CDR1 is DFQATT and CDR2 is SNEGSKA (reference sequence). The CDR3 here is CSAKGFGGLAGSTDTQYF. The CDR3 bases are TGCAGTGCTAAAGGGTTTGGGGGACTAGCGGGGTCCACAGATACGCAGTATTTT.